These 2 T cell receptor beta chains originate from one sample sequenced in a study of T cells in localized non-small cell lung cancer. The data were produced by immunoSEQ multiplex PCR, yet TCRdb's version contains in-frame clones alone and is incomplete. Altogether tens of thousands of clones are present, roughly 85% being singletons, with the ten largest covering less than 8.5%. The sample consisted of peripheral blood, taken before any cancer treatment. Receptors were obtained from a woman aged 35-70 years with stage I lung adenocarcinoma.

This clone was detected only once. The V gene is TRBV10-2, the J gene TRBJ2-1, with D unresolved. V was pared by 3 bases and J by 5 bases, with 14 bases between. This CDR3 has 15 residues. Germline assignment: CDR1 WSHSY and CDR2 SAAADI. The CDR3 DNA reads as TGCGCCAGCAGTGATTTAGGGATCTGGAACAATGAGCAGTTCTTC. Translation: CASSDLGIWNNEQFF.

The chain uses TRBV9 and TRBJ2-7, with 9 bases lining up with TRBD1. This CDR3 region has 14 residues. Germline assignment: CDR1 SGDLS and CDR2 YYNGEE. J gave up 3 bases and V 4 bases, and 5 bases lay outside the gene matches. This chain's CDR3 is CASSLRDRDYEQYF. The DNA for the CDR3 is TGTGCCAGCAGCCTCCGGGACAGGGACTACGAGCAGTACTTC. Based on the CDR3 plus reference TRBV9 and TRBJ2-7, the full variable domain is DSGVTQTPKHLITATGQRVTLRCSPRSGDLSVYWYQQSLDQGLQFLIQYYNGEERAKGNILERFSAQQFPDLHSELNLSSLELGDSALYFCASSLRDRDYEQYFGPGTRLTVT.